Listed below are T cell receptor beta chains from one sample, sequenced in a study of blood T cells in healthy people across ages. TCRdb re-derived calls from the 5' RACE reads in MiXCR, one entry per CDR3 protein. The sample consists of hundreds of thousands of distinct CDR3 sequences, roughly 64% of them appearing once. Input material: blood. These receptors came from a man younger than 40 in good health. CDR3s include the opening cysteine and the closing phenylalanine or tryptophan. The D gene is left open where the match is weak. Size tells how often a clone was seen (once, few, many) or the class of an expanded clone, and some rows leave it out.

d_call | cdr3_length | j_call | clone_size | v_call | cdr3_aa | cdr3_nt
- | 15 | TRBJ1-6 | few | TRBV7-2 | CASSLASVDNSPLHF | TGTGCCAGCAGCTTAGCTTCAGTTGATAATTCACCCCTCCACTTT
TRBD2 | 13 | TRBJ2-5 | - | TRBV7-9 | CASSPLGGVGQYF | TGTGCCAGCAGCCCGCTGGGAGGGGTTGGGCAGTACTTC
- | 14 | TRBJ2-7 | - | TRBV29-1 | CSVEVAGADYEQYF | TGCAGCGTTGAAGTGGCGGGGGCCGACTACGAGCAGTACTTC
TRBD2 | 13 | TRBJ2-7 | many | TRBV29-1 | CSVEVSGGYEQYF | TGCAGCGTTGAAGTGAGCGGGGGTTACGAGCAGTACTTC
TRBD1 | 13 | TRBJ1-2 | - | TRBV7-9 | CASSLGQDYGYTF | TGCGCCAGCAGCCTGGGACAGGACTATGGCTACACCTTC
- | 17 | TRBJ2-3 | - | TRBV7-2 | CASSLRRAGGSTDTQYF | TGTGCCAGCAGCTTAAGAAGGGCCGGAGGTAGCACAGATACGCAGTATTTT
- | 14 | TRBJ2-5 | - | TRBV7-2 | CASSFQAIQETQYF | TGTGCCAGCAGCTTCCAGGCGATCCAAGAGACCCAGTACTTC
- | 14 | TRBJ2-7 | - | TRBV7-9 | CASSPPNLAHEQYF | TGTGCCAGCAGCCCACCTAACCTAGCGCACGAGCAGTACTTC
- | 15 | TRBJ2-5 | - | TRBV3-1 | CASSQAGSIQETQYF | TGTGCCAGCAGCCAAGCAGGTTCTATACAAGAGACCCAGTACTTC
TRBD1 | 14 | TRBJ1-1 | few | TRBV27 | CASSFTGGHTEAFF | TGTGCCAGCAGTTTCACAGGGGGACACACTGAAGCTTTCTTT
TRBD2 | 17 | TRBJ2-5 | - | TRBV4-1 | CASSQDVVAGGQETQYF | TGCGCCAGCAGCCAAGATGTAGTAGCGGGGGGCCAAGAGACCCAGTACTTC
- | 15 | TRBJ1-2 | - | TRBV4-2 | CASSQDVSTVYGYTF | TGTGCCAGCAGCCAAGATGTATCGACAGTCTATGGCTACACCTTC
TRBD1 | 15 | TRBJ2-5 | - | TRBV7-6 | CASSLDRDFRETQYF | TGTGCCAGCAGCTTGGACAGGGACTTTCGAGAGACCCAGTACTTC
- | 13 | TRBJ2-3 | - | TRBV28 | CAGNRGNSNTQYF | TGTGCCGGTAACCGAGGGAACTCGAATACGCAGTATTTT
TRBD2 | 15 | TRBJ2-7 | once | TRBV6-6 | CASSYGSSGMYEQYF | TGTGCCAGCAGTTACGGTTCTAGCGGGATGTACGAGCAGTACTTC
- | 15 | TRBJ1-1 | - | TRBV5-1 | CASSEQGRGNTEAFF | TGCGCCAGCAGCGAACAGGGCCGGGGGAACACTGAAGCTTTCTTT
- | 16 | TRBJ2-1 | - | TRBV7-2 | CASSRLARGAYNEQFF | TGTGCCAGCAGCCGCCTGGCCCGGGGGGCGTACAATGAGCAGTTCTTC
- | 17 | TRBJ2-1 | - | TRBV6-5 | CASSYGIGGPPYNEQFF | TGTGCCAGCAGTTACGGAATTGGAGGTCCTCCCTACAATGAGCAGTTCTTC
- | 13 | TRBJ2-7 | - | TRBV20-1 | CSGKTPSTYEQYF | TGCAGTGGCAAGACCCCTAGTACCTACGAGCAGTACTTC
- | 14 | TRBJ1-2 | - | TRBV10-3 | CAISESLDTYGYTF | TGTGCCATCAGTGAGTCGCTAGATACCTATGGCTACACCTTC
TRBD1 | 15 | TRBJ1-5 | - | TRBV20-1 | CSASGQAGGNQPQHF | TGCAGTGCTAGTGGACAGGCGGGGGGCAATCAGCCCCAGCATTTT
TRBD1 | 16 | TRBJ1-5 | - | TRBV4-1 | CASSQNGQGANQPQHF | TGCGCCAGCAGCCAAAACGGACAGGGGGCAAATCAGCCCCAGCATTTT
- | 14 | TRBJ2-6 | - | TRBV2 | CASSVGSGANVLTF | TGTGCCAGCAGTGTCGGCTCTGGGGCCAACGTCCTGACTTTC
TRBD2 | 16 | TRBJ2-3 | - | TRBV4-3 | CASSQVAGGPTDTQYF | TGCGCCAGCAGCCAAGTTGCGGGAGGGCCAACAGATACGCAGTATTTT
- | 14 | TRBJ1-2 | - | TRBV20-1 | CSARSPGQPYGYTF | TGCAGTGCTAGAAGCCCCGGACAGCCCTATGGCTACACCTTC
- | 15 | TRBJ1-1 | - | TRBV4-3 | CASSQDAGRNTEAFF | TGCGCCAGCAGCCAAGATGCGGGGAGGAACACTGAAGCTTTCTTT
TRBD2 | 16 | TRBJ2-7 | - | TRBV4-2 | CASSQVGGRASYEQYF | TGTGCCAGCAGCCAAGTCGGCGGGAGGGCATCCTACGAGCAGTACTTC
TRBD1 | 15 | TRBJ1-5 | - | TRBV20-1 | CSAPARDRERQPQHF | TGCAGTGCTCCCGCGCGAGACAGGGAGCGTCAGCCCCAGCATTTT
TRBD1 | 16 | TRBJ2-7 | - | TRBV20-1 | CSARDTWRQGIYEQYF | TGCAGTGCTAGAGATACGTGGAGACAGGGTATCTACGAGCAGTACTTC
TRBD2 | 16 | TRBJ2-1 | - | TRBV29-1 | CSVEIGTSGAGGEQFF | TGCAGCGTTGAAATCGGGACTAGCGGGGCTGGGGGTGAGCAGTTCTTC
- | 15 | TRBJ1-2 | few | TRBV27 | CASSLGAPRYYGYTF | TGTGCCAGCAGTCTCGGTGCTCCGAGATACTATGGCTACACCTTC
- | 16 | TRBJ2-1 | - | TRBV7-2 | CASSSPGFIATNEQFF | TGTGCCAGCAGCTCCCCAGGGTTCATCGCAACGAATGAGCAGTTCTTC
TRBD2 | 14 | TRBJ2-7 | - | TRBV6-1 | CASSSSGISNEQYF | TGTGCCAGCAGTTCCAGCGGGATCAGCAACGAGCAGTACTTC
- | 14 | TRBJ2-3 | many | TRBV12-3/TRBV12-4 | CASSFRVSGDTQYF | TGTGCCAGCAGTTTCAGAGTGAGCGGAGATACGCAGTATTTT
TRBD2 | 17 | TRBJ2-5 | once | TRBV20-1 | CSASGITSGRAGETQYF | TGCAGTGCTAGTGGAATCACGAGCGGGAGGGCCGGAGAGACCCAGTACTTC
- | 14 | TRBJ2-3 | once | TRBV12-3/TRBV12-4 | CASSTGFITDTQYF | TGTGCCAGCAGTACAGGGTTTATCACAGATACGCAGTATTTT
- | 14 | TRBJ2-5 | - | TRBV6-5 | CASSSRARAETQYF | TGTGCCAGCAGTAGCCGTGCAAGGGCAGAGACCCAGTACTTC
TRBD1 | 18 | TRBJ2-5 | - | TRBV14 | CASSLTGTGIFCAETQYF | TGTGCCAGCAGCTTAACCGGGACAGGGATCTTTTGCGCAGAGACCCAGTACTTC
- | 12 | TRBJ2-5 | few | TRBV20-1 | CSAETGFATQYF | TGCAGTGCGGAGACAGGTTTCGCGACCCAGTACTTC
- | 20 | TRBJ2-6 | - | TRBV9 | CASKGTGALGPGSGANVLTF | TGTGCCAGCAAAGGGACCGGTGCTCTGGGGCCGGGCTCTGGGGCCAACGTCCTGACTTTC
- | 16 | TRBJ2-1 | - | TRBV6-4 | CASSLERASSYNEQFF | TGTGCCAGCAGCCTGGAGCGGGCTAGCTCCTACAATGAGCAGTTCTTC
TRBD1 | 14 | TRBJ1-4 | - | TRBV15 | CATSRDRGQEKLFF | TGTGCCACCAGCAGGGACAGGGGGCAAGAAAAACTGTTTTTT
TRBD2 | 14 | TRBJ2-4 | - | TRBV9 | CASSAHAAGDIQYF | TGTGCCAGCAGCGCCCACGCTGCGGGAGACATTCAGTACTTC
- | 17 | TRBJ1-6 | - | TRBV6-1 | CASGSSRGRSGSSPLHF | TGTGCCAGCGGCTCTTCCAGGGGACGATCCGGGAGTTCACCCCTCCACTTT
- | 15 | TRBJ2-3 | - | TRBV5-1 | CASSLDFPSTDTQYF | TGCGCCAGCAGCTTGGACTTTCCCAGCACAGATACGCAGTATTTT